This T cell receptor (beta chain) appears in the sequencing data of a study of T-cell reconstitution after alpha-beta-depleted transplantation in children. CDR3 size: 16 residues. CDR1 and CDR2 from the germline V gene are SGHTA and FQGNSA. Losses at the gene ends were 3 bases for V and 4 bases for J; bases not matched to a gene: 6. Study-wide results and caveats: Some patients owed their high day-60 TCRbeta diversity to surviving recipient T cells and thymic progenitors. Several hundred rapidly expanded clones from non-depleted graft cells reportedly supplied alpha-beta T cells about two months post-transplant. Most T-cell counts and diversity one year after the transplant came from T cells that were newly produced.

Unique molecular identifiers featured in how the TCRbeta library was prepared. TCRdb used MiXCR to reprocess the PCR reads, holding one entry per CDR3 protein. The table shows under 300,000 distinct CDR3 sequences, with 11% occurring only once. This clonotype was counted at least ten times. Its target is unknown. The receptor comes from a male patient aged 2 to 10 who had a stem cell transplant for chronic granulomatous disease, so the T cells may come from the graft donor. The chain combines TRBV7-2 with TRBJ2-3; TRBD2 matches 11 bases. Sequenced here: peripheral blood, sampled 180 days after TCRalphabeta/CD19-depleted stem cell transplant. The CDR3 sequence: CASSFVAGGLPDTQYF. The CDR3 region has the DNA TGTGCCAGCAGCTTCGTAGCGGGGGGGCTTCCAGATACGCAGTATTTT.